This is a list of T cell receptor beta chains from one sample in a study of OX40 agonist ivuxolimab in advanced cancers. Sequencing used immunoSEQ multiplex PCR; TCRdb keeps in-frame clones, though not all of them. The sample shows roughly 38,000 clones, about 90% of them seen only once. The source was CD4+ or CD8+ T cells sorted from blood, collected in a trial of the OX40 agonist ivuxolimab. These receptors were obtained from an adult with an advanced solid tumor such as melanoma, head and neck, liver or kidney cancer. Each CDR3 is given with its conserved first and last residue. The D gene is left open where the match is weak. Clone sizes are given selectively: once, few, many, or a class where the clone is expanded.

V	size	J	D	DNA	CDR3
TRBV19	NA	TRBJ1-1	NA	TGTGCCAGTAGTATAGATCCGGGGACTGAAGCTTTCTTT	CASSIDPGTEAFF
TRBV5-1	few	TRBJ2-2	NA	TGCGCCAGCAGCTTGGAAGCTCCGAACACCGGGGAGCTGTTTTTT	CASSLEAPNTGELFF
TRBV5-1	NA	TRBJ2-7	NA	TGCGCCAGCAGCTTTAGTGGGGACTCCTACGAGCAGTACTTC	CASSFSGDSYEQYF
TRBV5-8	NA	TRBJ2-7	NA	TGTGCCAGCAGCTTGGGCCAGGGGCCACCCTACGAGCAGTACTTC	CASSLGQGPPYEQYF
TRBV7-2	once	TRBJ1-1	NA	TGTGCCAGCAGCCTCAATAGGGGGGCCACTGAAGCTTTCTTT	CASSLNRGATEAFF
TRBV5-1	NA	TRBJ1-4	NA	TGCGCCAGCAGCTTGTACCAGAGGGCAACTAATGAAAAACTGTTTTTT	CASSLYQRATNEKLFF
TRBV5-1	NA	TRBJ2-2	TRBD2	TGCGCCAGCAGCTTGGTTAGCGGGGTCACCGGGGAGCTGTTTTTT	CASSLVSGVTGELFF
TRBV5-5	NA	TRBJ1-5	NA	TGTGCCAGCAGCAGGACAGAGGAAAGTCAGCCCCAGCATTTT	CASSRTEESQPQHF
TRBV19	few	TRBJ1-1	NA	TGTGCCAGTAGTATAGGGGTACAGGGTGGGGGTCCGAACACTGAAGCTTTCTTT	CASSIGVQGGGPNTEAFF
TRBV7-2	NA	TRBJ2-2	NA	TGTGCCAGCAGCTTAGGCACCGGGGAGCTGTTTTTT	CASSLGTGELFF
TRBV11-2	once	TRBJ2-2	TRBD1	TGTGCCAGCACCCCGACAGGGGGGCGCACCGGGGAGCTGTTTTTT	CASTPTGGRTGELFF
TRBV19	few	TRBJ1-2	TRBD1	TGTGCCAGTAGAAACCAACAGGGGACAGGCTATGGCTACACCTTC	CASRNQQGTGYGYTF
TRBV9	NA	TRBJ1-1	NA	TGTGCCAGCAGCGTCTTCGGGGGGTTAGGCACTGAAGCTTTCTTT	CASSVFGGLGTEAFF